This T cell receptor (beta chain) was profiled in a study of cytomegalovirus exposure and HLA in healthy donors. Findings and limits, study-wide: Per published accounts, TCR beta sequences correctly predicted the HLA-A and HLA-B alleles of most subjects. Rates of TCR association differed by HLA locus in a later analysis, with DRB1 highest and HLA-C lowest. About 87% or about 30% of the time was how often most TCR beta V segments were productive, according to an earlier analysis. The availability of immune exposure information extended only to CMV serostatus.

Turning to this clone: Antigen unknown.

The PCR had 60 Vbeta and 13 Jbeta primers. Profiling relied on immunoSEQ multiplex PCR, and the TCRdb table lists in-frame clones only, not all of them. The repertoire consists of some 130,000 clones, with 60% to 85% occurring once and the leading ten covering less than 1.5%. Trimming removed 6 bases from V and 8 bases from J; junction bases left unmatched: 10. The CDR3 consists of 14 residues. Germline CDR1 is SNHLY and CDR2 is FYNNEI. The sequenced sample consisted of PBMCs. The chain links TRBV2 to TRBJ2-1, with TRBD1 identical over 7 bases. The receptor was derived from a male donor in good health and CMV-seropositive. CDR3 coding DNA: TGTGCCAGCAGACCCAAAGACAGGGTGGATGAGCAGTTCTTC. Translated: CASRPKDRVDEQFF.